This T cell receptor (beta chain) was profiled in a study of human T cells and chemical hapten exposure. The study, taken as a whole, reports: It should be noted that donors had alopecia, so their immune response may differ from healthy people's.

The time point here: pre-sensitization, week 0. Treatment denoted: therapeutic diphenylcyclopropenone sensitization with weekly scalp DPC. The CDR3 covers 17 residues. CDR1 and CDR2 (germline): MNHNS, SASEGT. The V gene lost 4 bases and the J gene lost 0 bases, with 16 bases spanning the gap. Concerning this clonotype: The antigen is undetermined.

As processed by the authors: Samples had a median of around 94,000 TCRs, ranging about 20,000 to 700,000. Each CDR3 protein is one row after TCRdb ran MiXCR on the RACE reads. The authors' filters were not applied to this entry. Of 85,000 to 130,000 distinct CDR3 sequences in the sample, about 12% are singletons; the top ten hold around 1.5%. Sequenced material: whole blood, taken in connection with sensitization to the hapten diphenylcyclopropenone (DPC). V gene TRBV6-1 combines with J gene TRBJ1-5, with D possibly matching TRBD1 (6 bases). The source of this sequence is a woman in her forties or fifties with alopecia areata. Some clones in this sample may be carry-over from other donors' samples. The DNA for the CDR3 is TGTGCCAGCAGTGGGGGGACACGGGGATATAGCAATCAGCCCCAGCATTTT. This gives the protein CASSGGTRGYSNQPQHF.